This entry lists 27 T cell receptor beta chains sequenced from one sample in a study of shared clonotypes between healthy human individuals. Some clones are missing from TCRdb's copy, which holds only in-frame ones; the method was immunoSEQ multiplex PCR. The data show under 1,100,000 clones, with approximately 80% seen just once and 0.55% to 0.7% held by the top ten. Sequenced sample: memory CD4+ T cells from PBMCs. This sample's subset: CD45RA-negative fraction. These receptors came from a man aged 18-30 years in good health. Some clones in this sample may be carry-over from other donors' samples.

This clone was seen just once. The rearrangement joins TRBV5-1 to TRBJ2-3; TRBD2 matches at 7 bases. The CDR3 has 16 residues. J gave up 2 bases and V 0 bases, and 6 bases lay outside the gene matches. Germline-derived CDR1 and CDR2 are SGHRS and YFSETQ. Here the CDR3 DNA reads TGCGCCAGCAGCTTGGGTGGGCTAGCGGCCACAGATACGCAGTATTTT. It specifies CASSLGGLAATDTQYF.

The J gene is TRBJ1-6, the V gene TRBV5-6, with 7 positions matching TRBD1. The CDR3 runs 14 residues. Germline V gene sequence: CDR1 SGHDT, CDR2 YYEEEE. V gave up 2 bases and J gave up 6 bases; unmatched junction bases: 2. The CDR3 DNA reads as TGTGCCAGCAGCTTCAGGGGGGGTAATTCACCCCTCCACTTT. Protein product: CASSFRGGNSPLHF.

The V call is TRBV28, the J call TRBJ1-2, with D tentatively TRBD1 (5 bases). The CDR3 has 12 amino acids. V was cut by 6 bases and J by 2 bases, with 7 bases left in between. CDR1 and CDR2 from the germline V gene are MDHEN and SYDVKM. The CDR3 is CASSGTNYGYTF. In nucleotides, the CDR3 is TGTGCCAGCAGCGGGACGAACTATGGCTACACCTTC.

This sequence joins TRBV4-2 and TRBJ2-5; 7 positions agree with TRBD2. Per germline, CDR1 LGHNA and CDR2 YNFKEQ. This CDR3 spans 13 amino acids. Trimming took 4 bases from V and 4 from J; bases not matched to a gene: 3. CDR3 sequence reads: CASSLGGRETQYF. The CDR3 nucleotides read TGTGCCAGCAGCCTCGGCGGGAGAGAGACCCAGTACTTC.

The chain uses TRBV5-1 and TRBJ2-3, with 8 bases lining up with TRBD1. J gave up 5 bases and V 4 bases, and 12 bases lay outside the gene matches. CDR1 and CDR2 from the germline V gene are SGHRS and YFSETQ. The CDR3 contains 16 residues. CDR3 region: CASSTGQGHVEDTQYF. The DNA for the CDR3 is TGCGCCAGCAGCACCGGACAGGGACATGTGGAAGATACGCAGTATTTT.

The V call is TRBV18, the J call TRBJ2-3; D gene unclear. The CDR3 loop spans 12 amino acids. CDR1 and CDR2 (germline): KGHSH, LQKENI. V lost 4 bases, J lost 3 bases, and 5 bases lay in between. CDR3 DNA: TGTGCCAGCTCACGGGCGACAGATACGCAGTATTTT. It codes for CASSRATDTQYF.

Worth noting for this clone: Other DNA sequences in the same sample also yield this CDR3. DNA of the CDR3: TGTGCCAGCAGCGTGGGGCCTGGTGAGACCCAGTACTTC. It translates to CASSVGPGETQYF. The chain combines TRBV9 with TRBJ2-5; maybe TRBD1 (5 bases). Germline values: CDR1 SGDLS, CDR2 YYNGEE. The CDR3 extends over 13 amino acids. Deletions cut 2 bases from V and 5 bases from J, with 10 bases between.

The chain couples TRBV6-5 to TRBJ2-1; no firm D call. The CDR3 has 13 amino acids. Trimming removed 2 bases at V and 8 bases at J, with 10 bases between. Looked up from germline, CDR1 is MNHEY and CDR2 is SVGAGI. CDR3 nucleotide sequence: TGTGCCAGCAGTTACCGCCCCAAGGATGAGCAGTTCTTC. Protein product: CASSYRPKDEQFF.

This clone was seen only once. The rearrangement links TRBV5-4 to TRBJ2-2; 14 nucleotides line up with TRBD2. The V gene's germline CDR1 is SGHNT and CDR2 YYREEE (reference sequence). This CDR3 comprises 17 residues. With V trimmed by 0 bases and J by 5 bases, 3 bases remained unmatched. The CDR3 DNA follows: TGTGCCAGCAGCTTGGGGGGACTAGCGGGAGAGACCGGGGAGCTGTTTTTT. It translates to CASSLGGLAGETGELFF.

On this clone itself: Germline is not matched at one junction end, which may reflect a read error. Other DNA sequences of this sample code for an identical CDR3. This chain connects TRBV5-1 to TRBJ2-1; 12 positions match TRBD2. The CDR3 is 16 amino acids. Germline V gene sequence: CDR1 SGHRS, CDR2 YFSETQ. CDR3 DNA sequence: TGTGCCAGCAGCCCAGGAGGGACTAGCGGGCGGATCGAGCAGTTCTTC. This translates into CASSPGGTSGRIEQFF.

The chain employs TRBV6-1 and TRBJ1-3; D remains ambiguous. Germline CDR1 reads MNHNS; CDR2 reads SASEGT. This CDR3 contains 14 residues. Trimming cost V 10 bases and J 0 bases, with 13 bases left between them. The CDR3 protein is CATSPLPSGNTIYF. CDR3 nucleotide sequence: TGTGCCACCTCCCCGCTGCCCTCTGGAAACACCATATATTTT.

This CDR3 is CASSLYTGGEGGYTF. Here the CDR3 DNA reads TGCGCCAGCAGCCTATATACAGGGGGCGAGGGCGGCTACACCTTC. This sequence joins TRBV5-1 and TRBJ1-2; 9 bases line up with TRBD1. Germline CDR1 is SGHRS and CDR2 is YFSETQ. The length of the CDR3 is 15 residues. Unmatched junction bases numbered 12, after V lost 4 bases and J lost 8 bases.

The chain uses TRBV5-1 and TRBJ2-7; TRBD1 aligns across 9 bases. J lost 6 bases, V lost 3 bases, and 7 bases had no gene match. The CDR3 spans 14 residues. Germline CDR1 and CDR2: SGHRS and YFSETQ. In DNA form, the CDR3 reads TGCGCCAGCAGCTATTCCGGACAGGGGAGCGAGCAGTACTTC. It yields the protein CASSYSGQGSEQYF.

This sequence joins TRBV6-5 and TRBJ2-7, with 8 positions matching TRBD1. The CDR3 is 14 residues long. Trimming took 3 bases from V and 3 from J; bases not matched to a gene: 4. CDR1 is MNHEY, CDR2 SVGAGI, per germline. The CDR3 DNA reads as TGTGCCAGCAGTTATGGGACAGGAATCTACGAGCAGTACTTC. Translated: CASSYGTGIYEQYF.

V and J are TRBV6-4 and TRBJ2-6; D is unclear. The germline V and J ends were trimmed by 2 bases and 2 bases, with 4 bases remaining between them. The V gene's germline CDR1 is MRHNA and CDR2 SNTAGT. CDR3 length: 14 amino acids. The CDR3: CASSDRPGANVLTF. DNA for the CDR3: TGTGCCAGCAGTGACAGACCTGGGGCCAACGTCCTGACTTTC.

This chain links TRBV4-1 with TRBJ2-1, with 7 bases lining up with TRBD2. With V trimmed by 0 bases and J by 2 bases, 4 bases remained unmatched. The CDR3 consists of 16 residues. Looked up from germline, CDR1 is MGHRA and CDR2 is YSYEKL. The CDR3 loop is CASSQDASGTYNEQFF. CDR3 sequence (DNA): TGCGCCAGCAGCCAAGATGCTAGCGGTACCTACAATGAGCAGTTCTTC.

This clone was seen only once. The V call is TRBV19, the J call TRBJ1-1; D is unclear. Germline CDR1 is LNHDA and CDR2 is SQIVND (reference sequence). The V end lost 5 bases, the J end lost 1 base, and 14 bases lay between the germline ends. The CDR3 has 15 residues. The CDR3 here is CASSVRPGWNTEAFF. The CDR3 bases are TGTGCCAGTAGTGTACGACCTGGTTGGAACACTGAAGCTTTCTTT.

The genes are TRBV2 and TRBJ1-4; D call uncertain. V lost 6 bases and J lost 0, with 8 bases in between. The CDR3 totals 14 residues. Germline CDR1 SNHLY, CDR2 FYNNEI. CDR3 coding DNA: TGTGCCAGCAGGGCCCGGTCAACTAATGAAAAACTGTTTTTT. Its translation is CASRARSTNEKLFF.

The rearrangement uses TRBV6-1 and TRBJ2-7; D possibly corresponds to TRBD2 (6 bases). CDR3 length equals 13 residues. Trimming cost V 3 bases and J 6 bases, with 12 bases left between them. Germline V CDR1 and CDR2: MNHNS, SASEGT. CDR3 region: CASSDFPGAEQYF. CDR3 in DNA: TGTGCCAGCAGTGACTTCCCGGGAGCCGAGCAGTACTTC.

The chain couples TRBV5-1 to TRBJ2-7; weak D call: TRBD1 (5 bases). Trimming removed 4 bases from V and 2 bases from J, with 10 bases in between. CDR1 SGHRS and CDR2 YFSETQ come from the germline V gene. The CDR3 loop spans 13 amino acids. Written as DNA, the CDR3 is TGCGCCAGCAGCCGCGAACAGGCCTACGAGCAGTACTTC. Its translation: CASSREQAYEQYF. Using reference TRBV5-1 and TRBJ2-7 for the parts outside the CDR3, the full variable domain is KAGVTQTPRYLIKTRGQQVTLSCSPISGHRSVSWYQQTPGQGLQFLFEYFSETQRNKGNFPGRFSGRQFSNSRSEMNVSTLELGDSALYLCASSREQAYEQYFGPGTRLTVT.

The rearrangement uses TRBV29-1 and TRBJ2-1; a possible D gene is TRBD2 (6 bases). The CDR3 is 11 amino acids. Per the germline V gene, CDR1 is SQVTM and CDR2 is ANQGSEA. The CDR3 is CTGGGGNEQFF. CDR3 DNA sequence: TGCACTGGGGGAGGTGGCAATGAGCAGTTCTTC.

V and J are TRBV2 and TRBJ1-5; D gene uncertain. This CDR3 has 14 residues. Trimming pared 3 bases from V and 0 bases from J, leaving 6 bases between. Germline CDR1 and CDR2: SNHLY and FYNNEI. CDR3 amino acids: CASSEQSSNQPQHF. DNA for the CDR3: TGTGCCAGCAGTGAGCAGTCTAGCAATCAGCCCCAGCATTTT.

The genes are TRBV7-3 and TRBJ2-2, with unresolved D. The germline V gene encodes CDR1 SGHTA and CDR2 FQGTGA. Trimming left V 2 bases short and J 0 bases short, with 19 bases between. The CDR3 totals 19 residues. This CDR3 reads CASSLGGRPQPPNTGELFF. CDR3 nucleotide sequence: TGTGCCAGCAGCTTAGGTGGGCGTCCTCAGCCCCCGAACACCGGGGAGCTGTTTTTT. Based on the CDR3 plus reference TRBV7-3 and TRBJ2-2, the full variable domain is GAGVSQTPSNKVTEKGKYVELRCDPISGHTALYWYRQSLGQGPEFLIYFQGTGAADDSGLPNDRFFAVRPEGSVSTLKIQRTERGDSAVYLCASSLGGRPQPPNTGELFFGEGSRLTVL.

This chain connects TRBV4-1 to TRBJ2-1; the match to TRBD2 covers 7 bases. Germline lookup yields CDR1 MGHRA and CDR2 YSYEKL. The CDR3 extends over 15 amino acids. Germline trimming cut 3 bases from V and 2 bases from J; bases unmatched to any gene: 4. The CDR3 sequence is CASSQAGVPYNEQFF. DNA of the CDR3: TGCGCCAGCAGCCAGGCGGGAGTACCCTACAATGAGCAGTTCTTC.

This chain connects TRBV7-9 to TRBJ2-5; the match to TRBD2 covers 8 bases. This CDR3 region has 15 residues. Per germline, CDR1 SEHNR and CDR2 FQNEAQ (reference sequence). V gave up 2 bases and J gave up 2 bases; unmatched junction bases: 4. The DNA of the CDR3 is TGTGCCAGCAGCTTAATTAGCGGGAAGCAAGAGACCCAGTACTTC. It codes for CASSLISGKQETQYF.

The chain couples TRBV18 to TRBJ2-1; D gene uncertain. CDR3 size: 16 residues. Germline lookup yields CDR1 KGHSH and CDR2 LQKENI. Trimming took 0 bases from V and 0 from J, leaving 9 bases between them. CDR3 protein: CASSPPGRSSYNEQFF. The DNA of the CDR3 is TGTGCCAGCTCACCACCGGGTCGTTCCTCCTACAATGAGCAGTTCTTC.

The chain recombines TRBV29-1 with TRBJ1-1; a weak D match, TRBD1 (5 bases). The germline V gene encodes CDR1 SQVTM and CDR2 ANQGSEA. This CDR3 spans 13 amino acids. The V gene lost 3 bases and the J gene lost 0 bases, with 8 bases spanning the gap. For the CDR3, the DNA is TGCAGCGTTGAGCACAGGATGAACACTGAAGCTTTCTTT. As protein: CSVEHRMNTEAFF.